What follows is one TCR beta chain and its context. This clonotype was observed once. This clone's antigen is unknown. Qualities for individual bases were not recorded, and no much larger clone is one base off. One read provides weak support. The listed sequencing device is Illumina NovaSeq 6000. TCRalpha and TCRbeta cDNA libraries were constructed by 5'RACE with constant-segment primers, with sample barcodes and unique molecular identifiers being introduced. RNA was extracted from every sample with Trizol reagent. Library amplification was performed in two PCR steps, and a second sample barcode and Illumina TruSeq adapters were introduced in the second step. Libraries were sequenced on an Illumina NovaSeq with 2 x 150 bp paired-end reads. Per the authors' processing: Reads were demultiplexed and collapsed into UMI-guided consensus sequences with migec v1.2.7. Using mixcr v2.1.11, UMI consensuses were aligned to TRA and TRB V and J templates and then assembled into clonotypes. Expanded or contracted clonotypes were those called significant by both edgeR and NoisET, with noise models trained on biological replicates. For edgeR calls, the thresholds were a false discovery rate-adjusted p below 0.01 and a log2 fold-change of 1. As an exploratory analysis of dynamics, PCA with hierarchical clustering was applied to max-normalized trajectories of the 1000 most abundant clonotypes. The CD4 or CD8 phenotype of responding clones was assigned using the separately sequenced CD4+ and CD8+ repertoires. TCRdb took the public reads, trimmed them with fastp at Q25, ran MiXCR for clone calling and kept in-frame beta chains. Identical CDR3 proteins give one entry, which carries the most common genes and DNA. The V and J calls reflect TCRdb's pipeline rather than the authors' work. The sample table contains roughly 45,000 distinct CDR3 sequences; only one count was recorded for less than 35% of them. The ten most abundant clones make up approximately 40% of the sample.

V is pruned by 3 bases and J by 2 bases, leaving 4 bases of the junction without a gene match. The CDR1 and CDR2 encoded by the germline V gene are SGDLS and YYNGEE. The cysteine opens and the phenylalanine closes a CDR3 of 14 amino acids. Only the CDR3 region is kept as DNA, spanning 42 bases read in frame from base 1. The record originates from a study of T-cell memory formation after mild COVID-19 (dated by TCRdb to about 2021). Study-wide context: TCR sequence clusters from the two donors were largely donor specific. In a couple of donors, T-cell clones that expanded and contracted after mild COVID-19 were tracked by sequencing TCRalpha and TCRbeta repertoires over time. The cohort comprised two young, previously healthy adult volunteers, one female and one male.

Ficoll-Paque density gradient centrifugation was the method used to isolate PBMCs. General findings and caveats noted by the study authors: The detection of some responding clones in pre-infection memory suggests that pre-existing cross-reactive memory T cells joined the SARS-CoV-2 response. From day 15 to 85, contracting clones showed balanced CD4/CD8 phenotypes, whereas a second wave of clones that expanded from day 15 to 37 leaned towards CD4+. Contracting CD4+ clones appeared mostly in the CM and EM memory subsets, whereas CD8+ clones were enriched in EMRA. Whether the second-wave clones peaking on day 37 were SARS-CoV-2 specific was not confirmed. Only a couple of mild cases were covered in the study, and larger cohorts including severe cases with pre-infection samples were considered necessary.

This chain is built from TRBV9 and TRBJ2-5, with 7 bases in between that match TRBD2. This sequence originates from a man aged 18 to 29 who had mild COVID-19 (a few samples of this study predate the infection). The sample titles of this study are shuffled in the database, so cell type and time point are left out; the donor was told from shared clones. Input material: PBMCs or a T cell subset sorted from them (not recorded which). The CDR3 region reads CASSGLRGQETQYF. The DNA reads TGTGCCAGCAGCGGACTGCGGGGGCAAGAGACCCAGTACTTC. The full variable domain, with segments outside the CDR3 supplied by the reference TRBV9 and TRBJ2-5 proteins, appears as DSGVTQTPKHLITATGQRVTLRCSPRSGDLSVYWYQQSLDQGLQFLIQYYNGEERAKGNILERFSAQQFPDLHSELNLSSLELGDSALYFCASSGLRGQETQYFGPGTRLLVL.